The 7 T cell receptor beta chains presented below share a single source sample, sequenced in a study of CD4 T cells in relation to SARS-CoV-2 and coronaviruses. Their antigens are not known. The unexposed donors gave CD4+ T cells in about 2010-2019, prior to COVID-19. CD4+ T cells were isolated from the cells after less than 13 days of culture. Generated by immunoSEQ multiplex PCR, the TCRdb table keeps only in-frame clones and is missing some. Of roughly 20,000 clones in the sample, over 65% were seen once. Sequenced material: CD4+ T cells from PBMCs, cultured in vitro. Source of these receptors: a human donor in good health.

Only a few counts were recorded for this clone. CDR3 DNA sequence: TGTGCCAGTAGTATAATCCACGCTAGGGAAAAACTGTTTTTT. Its translation is CASSIIHAREKLFF. The chain links TRBV19 to TRBJ1-4; D is unresolved. Trimming removed 2 bases at V and 8 bases at J, with 12 bases between. The CDR3 totals 14 residues. The germline gives CDR1 LNHDA, CDR2 SQIVND (reference sequence).

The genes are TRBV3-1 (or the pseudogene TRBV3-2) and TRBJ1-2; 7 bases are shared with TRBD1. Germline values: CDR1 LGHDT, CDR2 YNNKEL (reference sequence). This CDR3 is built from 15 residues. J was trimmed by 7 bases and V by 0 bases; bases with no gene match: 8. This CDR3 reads CASSQDAGGSFGYTF. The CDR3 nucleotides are TGTGCCAGCAGCCAAGATGCAGGGGGTTCGTTTGGCTACACCTTC.

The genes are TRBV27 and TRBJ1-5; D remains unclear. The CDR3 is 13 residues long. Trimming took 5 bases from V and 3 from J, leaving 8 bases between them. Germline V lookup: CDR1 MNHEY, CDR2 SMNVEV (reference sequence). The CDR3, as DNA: TGTGCCAGCAGTAGGGAGGCCAATCAGCCCCAGCATTTT. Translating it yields CASSREANQPQHF.

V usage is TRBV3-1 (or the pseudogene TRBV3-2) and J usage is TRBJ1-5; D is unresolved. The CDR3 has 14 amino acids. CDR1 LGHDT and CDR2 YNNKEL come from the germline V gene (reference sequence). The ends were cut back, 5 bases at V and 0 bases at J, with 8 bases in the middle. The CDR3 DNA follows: TGTGCCAGCAGCTTCGGAAATAGCAATCAGCCCCAGCATTTT. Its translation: CASSFGNSNQPQHF.

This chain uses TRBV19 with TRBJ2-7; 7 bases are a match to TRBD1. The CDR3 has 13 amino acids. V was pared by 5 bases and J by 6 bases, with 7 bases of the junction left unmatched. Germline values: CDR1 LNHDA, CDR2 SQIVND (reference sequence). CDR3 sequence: CASSSRQGPEQYF. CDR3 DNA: TGTGCCAGTAGTTCCCGACAGGGCCCCGAGCAGTACTTC.

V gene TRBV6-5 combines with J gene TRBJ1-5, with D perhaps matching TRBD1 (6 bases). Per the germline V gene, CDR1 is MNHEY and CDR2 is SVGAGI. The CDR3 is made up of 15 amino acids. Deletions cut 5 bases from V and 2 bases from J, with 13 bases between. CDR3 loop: CASSQQGVGNQPQHF. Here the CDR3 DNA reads TGTGCCAGCAGTCAACAGGGCGTCGGCAATCAGCCCCAGCATTTT.

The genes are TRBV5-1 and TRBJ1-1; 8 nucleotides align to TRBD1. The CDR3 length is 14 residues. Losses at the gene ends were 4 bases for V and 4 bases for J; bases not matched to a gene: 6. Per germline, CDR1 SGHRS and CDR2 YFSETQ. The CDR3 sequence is CASSPQDRATEAFF. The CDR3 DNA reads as TGCGCCAGCAGCCCGCAGGACAGGGCCACTGAAGCTTTCTTT.